Here is one T cell receptor beta chain with its context. Its matching antigen is unknown. TCRdb reprocessed the 5' RACE reads and stores each CDR3 protein as one record, lacking DNA. The sample's table shows 80,000 or so distinct CDR3 sequences. The data are from a study of monozygotic twins with inflammatory bowel disease. Study-level findings and limits: The authors could not tell different T cell subtypes apart. Clonotype sharing was lower in IBD patients than healthy twins, most markedly with disease activity.

This CDR3 is built from 12 residues. Germline CDR1 ENHRY, CDR2 SYGVKD. The chain has TRBV10-3 and TRBJ2-5. The sequenced sample consisted of blood. This sequence was found in a human donor with ulcerative colitis or Crohn's disease, or a healthy co-twin of an affected twin (not recorded which). The CDR3 protein is CAIRDNQETQYF.